Sequencing of this TCR beta chain was carried out in a study of T cell changes during pregnancy in multiple sclerosis. This CDR3 is built from 14 residues. CDR1 SGHNT and CDR2 YYREEE come from the germline V gene (reference sequence). The germline V and J ends were trimmed by 3 bases and 0 bases, with 6 bases remaining between them. This table comes from immunoSEQ multiplex PCR, and its TCRdb copy is limited to in-frame clones, with some not included. Among about 39,000 clones listed, approximately 90% were seen once. The specimen was CD8+ T cells from peripheral blood mononuclear cells, collected before pregnancy. The source is a female donor with multiple sclerosis, enrolled in a pregnancy study. V gene TRBV5-4 combines with J gene TRBJ2-2; perhaps TRBD1 as D (6 bases). CDR3 bases: TGTGCCAGCAGCTGGGACACGAACACCGGGGAGCTGTTTTTT. Translating it yields CASSWDTNTGELFF.